The 2 T cell receptor beta chains given below trace back to one sample, sequenced in a study of T cells after yellow fever vaccination. TCRdb fed the 5' RACE reads into MiXCR, producing one record per CDR3 protein. The sample includes hundreds of thousands of distinct CDR3 sequences, 3.6% seen only once; the top ten take roughly a quarter. Here the sequenced sample was PBMCs, taken on the day of the yellow fever booster vaccination. These receptors originate from a man younger than 30 who received the YFV17D yellow fever vaccine.

The chain couples TRBV28 to TRBJ2-1; 9 positions match TRBD2. This CDR3 spans 14 amino acids. From germline, CDR1 is MDHEN and CDR2 SYDVKM. With 7 bases clipped from V and 9 bases from J, the junction kept 10 bases outside the gene matches. CDR3 DNA: TGTGCCAGCACGGGTGCGGGGGGGCCTCGTGAGCAGTTCTTC. Translating gives CASTGAGGPREQFF.

V gene TRBV4-2 combines with J gene TRBJ2-1; D is ambiguous. This CDR3 is 13 amino acids long. Germline V gene data show CDR1 as LGHNA and CDR2 as YNFKEQ. V lost 0 bases, J lost 7 bases, and 7 bases lay in between. CDR3: CASSQDGRNEQFF. The CDR3 DNA sequence: TGTGCCAGCAGCCAAGATGGTAGGAATGAGCAGTTCTTC.